This T cell receptor (beta chain) was identified during a study of early T cells in non-severe SARS-CoV-2 infection. Study at large: Chains from this unsorted whole-blood bulk RNA could not be paired.

This clonotype came up many times. Unique molecular identifier tags were affixed to discrete cDNA molecules. TCRdb reprocessed the 5' RACE reads with MiXCR, giving one entry per CDR3 protein. The repertoire holds approximately 32,000 distinct CDR3 sequences, roughly 3.9% seen once, with roughly 8.2% in the top ten. The CDR3 has 17 amino acids. Unmatched junction bases numbered 13, after V lost 3 bases and J lost 2 bases. CDR1 and CDR2 (germline): MGHRA, YSYEKL. The sample was whole blood. V gene TRBV4-1 combines with J gene TRBJ2-7; 7 nucleotides match TRBD1. The clonotype comes from an adult who was a healthcare worker with PCR-confirmed SARS-CoV-2 infection or an uninfected control (not recorded which). As DNA, the CDR3 is TGCGCCAGCAGCCAGTGGTCCGCGCAGGGGGTAACCTACGAGCAGTACTTC. Residues: CASSQWSAQGVTYEQYF.